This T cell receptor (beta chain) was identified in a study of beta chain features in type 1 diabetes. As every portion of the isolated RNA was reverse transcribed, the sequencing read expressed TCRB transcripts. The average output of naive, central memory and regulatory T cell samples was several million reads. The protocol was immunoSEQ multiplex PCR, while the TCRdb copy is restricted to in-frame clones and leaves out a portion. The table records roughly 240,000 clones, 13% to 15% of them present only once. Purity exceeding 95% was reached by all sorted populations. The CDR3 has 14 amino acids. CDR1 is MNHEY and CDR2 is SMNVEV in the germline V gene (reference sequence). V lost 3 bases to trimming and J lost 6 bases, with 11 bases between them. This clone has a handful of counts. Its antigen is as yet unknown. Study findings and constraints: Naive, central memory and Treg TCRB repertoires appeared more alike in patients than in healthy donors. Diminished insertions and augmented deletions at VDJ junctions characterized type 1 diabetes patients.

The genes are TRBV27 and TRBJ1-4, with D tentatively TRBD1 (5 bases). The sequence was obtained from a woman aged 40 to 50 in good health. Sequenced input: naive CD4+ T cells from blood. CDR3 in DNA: TGTGCCAGCAGTTTCGCAGGGTGGGATGAAAAACTGTTTTTT. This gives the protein CASSFAGWDEKLFF. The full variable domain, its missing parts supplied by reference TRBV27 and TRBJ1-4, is EAQVTQNPRYLITVTGKKLTVTCSQNMNHEYMSWYRQDPGLGLRQIYYSMNVEVTDKGDVPEGYKVSRKEKRNFPLILESPSPNQTSLYFCASSFAGWDEKLFFGSGTQLSVL.